The clone carrying this TCR beta chain was detected only a few times. Its antigen is currently unknown. Notes on the study in general: Larger-cohort validation covered only one TCR beta V-J rearrangement. Tumor Treg TCRs overlapped most with tumor naive CD4+ cells.

TCRdb re-called the 5' RACE reads with MiXCR, one entry per CDR3 protein. The table has roughly 58,000 distinct CDR3 sequences, 20% to 25% seen once. This CDR3 contains 14 residues. CDR1 is SGHDN and CDR2 is FVKESK in the germline V gene. The ends were cut back, 7 bases at V and 4 bases at J, with 13 bases in the middle. The sorted Tregs were CD4+CD25+CD127-/low cells. V is TRBV14 and J is TRBJ2-2, with D hard to call. Specimen: tumor-infiltrating Tregs sorted from the breast tumor. The source of this sequence is a female donor with breast cancer. This CDR3 is CASTPGRLTGELFF. The DNA of the CDR3 is TGTGCCAGCACCCCGGGTAGGCTCACCGGGGAGCTGTTTTTT.